This entry concerns a single T cell receptor (beta chain). The data were taken from a study of T cell changes during pregnancy in multiple sclerosis. Clones were read by immunoSEQ multiplex PCR, and TCRdb kept only the in-frame ones, dropping some. The table has 49,000 or so clones, around 93% seen once. The germline gives CDR1 MNHEY, CDR2 SVGAGI. The CDR3 extends over 15 amino acids. V lost 6 bases and J lost 4; bases outside the gene matches: 7. The sequence was collected from a female donor with multiple sclerosis, enrolled in a pregnancy study. The chain joins TRBV6-5 to TRBJ2-1; TRBD2 matches at 9 bases. The sequences come from peripheral blood, collected in the third trimester of pregnancy. CDR3 DNA: TGTGCCAGCAGACGACTAGCGGAAGATTACAATGAGCAGTTCTTC. It is translated as CASRRLAEDYNEQFF.